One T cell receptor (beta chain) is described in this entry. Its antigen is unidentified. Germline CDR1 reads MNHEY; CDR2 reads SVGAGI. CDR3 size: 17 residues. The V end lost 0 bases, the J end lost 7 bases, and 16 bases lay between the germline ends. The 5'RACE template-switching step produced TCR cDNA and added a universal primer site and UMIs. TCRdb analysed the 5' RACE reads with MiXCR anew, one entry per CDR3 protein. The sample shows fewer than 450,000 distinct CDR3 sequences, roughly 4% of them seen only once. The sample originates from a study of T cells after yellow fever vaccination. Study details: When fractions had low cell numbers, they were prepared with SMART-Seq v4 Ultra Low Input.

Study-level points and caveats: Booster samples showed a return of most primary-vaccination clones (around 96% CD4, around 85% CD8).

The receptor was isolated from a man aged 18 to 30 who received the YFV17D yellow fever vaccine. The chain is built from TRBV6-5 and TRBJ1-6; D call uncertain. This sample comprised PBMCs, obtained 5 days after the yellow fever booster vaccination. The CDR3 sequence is CASSYSILGSGNSPLHF. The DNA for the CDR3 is TGTGCCAGCAGTTACTCGATTTTGGGGTCGGGGAATTCACCCCTCCACTTT.